This entry features one T cell receptor (beta chain) sequence. The antigen remains undetermined. Investigators merged groups given second doses at roughly 4 or roughly 12 weeks. The entry originates in a study of T cell responses to AZD1222 COVID-19 vaccine. General observations from the study: Repertoire sampling happened only post peak T cell response. Reportedly, nearly half of unique spike TCRs recognized epitopes outside B.1.351/B.1.1.7 mutations. Only a handful of AZD1222 recipients, roughly 6 in all, had baseline seropositivity.

Clones were read by immunoSEQ multiplex PCR, and TCRdb kept only the in-frame ones, dropping some. The sample consists of about 42,000 clones, around four fifths of them appearing once. The source is an adult who received the AZD1222 COVID-19 vaccine. The input for sequencing was peripheral blood, taken 28 days after the second AZD1222 dose.

This chain's CDR3 is CASSLLQGTRGYTF. CDR3 sequence (DNA): TGCGCCAGCAGCTTGTTACAGGGGACTCGGGGCTACACCTTC. The chain is built from TRBV5-1 and TRBJ1-2; 7 nucleotides agree with TRBD1. The trim removed 1 base at V and 8 bases at J, leaving 8 bases unmatched. The CDR3 is made up of 14 amino acids. CDR1 is SGHRS and CDR2 is YFSETQ in the germline V gene. The full variable domain, completed using reference TRBV5-1 and TRBJ1-2, is KAGVTQTPRYLIKTRGQQVTLSCSPISGHRSVSWYQQTPGQGLQFLFEYFSETQRNKGNFPGRFSGRQFSNSRSEMNVSTLELGDSALYLCASSLLQGTRGYTFGSGTRLTVV.